These 7 T cell receptor beta chains share one sample of origin, sequenced in a study of blood T cell repertoires in COVID-19. The repertoire was sequenced with immunoSEQ multiplex PCR; TCRdb's copy has only in-frame clones and lacks some. The sample gives some 60,000 clones, approximately 91% of which show up once; 1.5% to 2% is in the top ten. Sequenced material: peripheral blood. The source of these receptors is a human donor in a cohort sampled during active COVID-19.

The J gene is TRBJ2-1, the V gene TRBV5-4; maybe TRBD2 (5 bases). CDR1 SGHNT and CDR2 YYREEE come from the germline V gene (reference sequence). V lost 6 bases to trimming and J lost 1 base, with 20 bases between them. CDR3 length: 17 residues. Here the CDR3 DNA reads TGTGCCAGCACCGCTCCAGGTAGCGTACTTTCCTACAATGAGCAGTTCTTC. This gives the protein CASTAPGSVLSYNEQFF.

The J gene is TRBJ2-3, the V gene TRBV7-9; 11 bases line up with TRBD2. Germline trimming cut 8 bases from V and 0 bases from J; bases unmatched to any gene: 4. This CDR3 region has 15 residues. Germline V gene data show CDR1 as SEHNR and CDR2 as FQNEAQ (reference sequence). The chain's CDR3 is CASEIAGGSTDTQYF. CDR3 DNA: TGTGCCAGCGAGATAGCGGGAGGGAGCACAGATACGCAGTATTTT.

This clone has just one count. The J gene is TRBJ1-5, the V gene TRBV28; D is possibly TRBD1 (6 bases). V was clipped by 3 bases and J by 4 bases, with 16 bases between them. Per the germline V gene, CDR1 is MDHEN and CDR2 is SYDVKM. The CDR3 runs to 16 residues. CDR3 sequence (DNA): TGTGCCAGCAGTTTCGTATCCGGGGGGCCTAATCAGCCCCAGCATTTT. It yields the protein CASSFVSGGPNQPQHF.

The chain has TRBV7-3 and TRBJ2-4, with D possibly TRBD1 on 7 matching bases. CDR1 and CDR2 (germline): SGHTA, FQGTGA. The CDR3 length is 17 residues. Trimming cost V 2 bases and J 6 bases, with 20 bases left between them. CDR3 in DNA: TGTGCCAGCAGCTTAGGGCCAAGGACAGGCGGGGTAAACATTCAGTACTTC. Residues: CASSLGPRTGGVNIQYF.

This sequence joins TRBV6-5 and TRBJ1-2; perhaps TRBD1 as D (6 bases). Per the germline V gene, CDR1 is MNHEY and CDR2 is SVGAGI. The V end lost 6 bases, the J end lost 7 bases, and 12 bases lay between the germline ends. The CDR3 totals 12 residues. The DNA for the CDR3 is TGTGCCAGCAGGCCAGGGGAGGGTGGCTACACCTTC. Translating gives CASRPGEGGYTF.

The gene calls are TRBV6-2 or TRBV6-3 and TRBJ1-1; D may be TRBD1 (5 bases). V lost 2 bases, J lost 2 bases, and 15 bases lay in between. Germline values: CDR1 MNHEY, CDR2 SVGEGT. This CDR3 is 16 amino acids long. CDR3 coding DNA: TGTGCCAGCAGTTACAGAGTGGGGAGGGGTAACACTGAAGCTTTCTTT. Translated, it gives CASSYRVGRGNTEAFF.

The rearrangement joins TRBV5-5 to TRBJ2-1, with TRBD2 matching over 9 bases. V lost 4 bases and J lost 4; bases outside the gene matches: 9. Germline lookup yields CDR1 SGHKS and CDR2 YYEKEE (reference sequence). The CDR3 loop spans 16 amino acids. For the CDR3, the DNA is TGTGCCAGCAGCACGGGAGCGGGAGGTGGTTACAATGAGCAGTTCTTC. Its translation: CASSTGAGGGYNEQFF.